Listed below are T cell receptor beta chains from one sample, sequenced in a study of T-cell memory formation after mild COVID-19. TCRdb redid the calling of the 5' RACE reads with MiXCR, one entry per CDR3 protein. The sample shows 380,000 or so distinct CDR3 sequences, around 15% of them seen only once. The sample consisted of PBMCs or a T cell subset sorted from them (not recorded which). Every receptor here comes from a man younger than 30 who had mild COVID-19 (a few samples of this study predate the infection). Cell type and time point are not known. Each CDR3 is given with its conserved first and last residue. A D gene is named only where the DNA matches it firmly. Clone size appears in some rows only: once, few, many, or a class for an expanded clone.

clone size	J gene	D gene	V gene	CDR3 DNA	CDR3 protein
many	TRBJ1-6	.	TRBV5-1	TGCGCCAGCAGCGAACAGGGTAACTCACCCCTCCACTTT	CASSEQGNSPLHF
few	TRBJ1-1	.	TRBV7-9	TGTGCCAGCCGCCGGGCCACTGAAGCTTTCTTT	CASRRATEAFF
many	TRBJ2-1	TRBD2	TRBV7-2	TGTGCCAGCAGCTTAGTAGCGGGGGCCTACAATGAGCAGTTCTTC	CASSLVAGAYNEQFF
.	TRBJ2-7	TRBD2	TRBV5-6	TGTGCCAGCGGAACTAGCGGGGGGTTCTACGAGCAGTACTTC	CASGTSGGFYEQYF
many	TRBJ2-1	TRBD2	TRBV6-1	TGTGCCAGCAGCCGCACTAGCGGGGGGGCGAGCTCCTACAATGAGCAGTTCTTC	CASSRTSGGASSYNEQFF
.	TRBJ2-2	.	TRBV6-1	TGTGCCAGCAGTGACTTACCGGGTGGCGGGGAGCTGTTTTTT	CASSDLPGGGELFF
few	TRBJ2-5	.	TRBV2	TGTGCCAGCACCCGTGACGGGTACCGGGAGACCCAGTACTTC	CASTRDGYRETQYF
many	TRBJ2-1	.	TRBV5-6	TGTGCCAGCAGCTTTTCCAGGGGAAATGAGCAGTTCTTC	CASSFSRGNEQFF
few	TRBJ1-1	.	TRBV14	TGTGCCAGCAGCCCTTCGCGGGGGGGGAACACTGAAGCTTTCTTT	CASSPSRGGNTEAFF
few	TRBJ2-5	.	TRBV5-1	TGCGCCAGCAGCGGGGAAGGGTTCGAGACCCAGTACTTC	CASSGEGFETQYF
many	TRBJ1-1	.	TRBV29-1	TGCAGCGTTGATTCACAGAACACTGAAGCTTTCTTT	CSVDSQNTEAFF
few	TRBJ2-5	TRBD1	TRBV7-7	TGTGCTAGCAGCTTGGGACAGGGGGCTACTCAAGAGACCCAGTACTTC	CASSLGQGATQETQYF
many	TRBJ1-6	.	TRBV20-1	TGCAGTGCAGGGGGGGCCGCCGGTTCACCCCTCCACTTT	CSAGGAAGSPLHF
few	TRBJ2-7	.	TRBV20-1	TGCAGTGCTCGAACAGGGTCGAACGAGCAGTACTTC	CSARTGSNEQYF
.	TRBJ2-5	.	TRBV3-1	TGTGCCACCGAAATTGGTAGGGGGACCCAGTACTTC	CATEIGRGTQYF
.	TRBJ2-7	TRBD2	TRBV25-1	TGTGCCAGCAGTGTGGGAGCGGGGGGCCTTCCCTACGAGCAGTACTTC	CASSVGAGGLPYEQYF
.	TRBJ2-7	.	TRBV6-2/TRBV6-3	TGTGCCAGCAGTTACGCTGGGACCCCCGGCCAGTACTTC	CASSYAGTPGQYF
.	TRBJ1-2	.	TRBV29-1	TGCAGCGTTGAATTGGGCGTGCGGGGCTACACCTTC	CSVELGVRGYTF
.	TRBJ2-5	TRBD2	TRBV5-1	TGCGCCAGCAGCTGGCAAGGACTAGATCAAGAGACCCAGTACTTC	CASSWQGLDQETQYF
.	TRBJ2-3	.	TRBV10-3	TGTGCCATCAGTGGTGGGCCCTCGCCCACAGATACGCAGTATTTT	CAISGGPSPTDTQYF
few	TRBJ2-5	TRBD1	TRBV12-3/TRBV12-4	TGTGCCAGCAAACCAGGGGGAGAGACCCAGTACTTC	CASKPGGETQYF
few	TRBJ2-2	.	TRBV7-2	TGTGCCAGCAGCTTAGTAGGGTCCCAGGGTCGGACCGGGGAGCTGTTTTTT	CASSLVGSQGRTGELFF
few	TRBJ1-2	.	TRBV2	TGTGCCAGCAGAGAACCCAGGCGGCCGATCTATGGCTACACCTTC	CASREPRRPIYGYTF
.	TRBJ2-1	.	TRBV6-2/TRBV6-3	TGTGCCAGCAGTGCGGACGCTTACAATGAGCAGTTCTTC	CASSADAYNEQFF
.	TRBJ2-2	.	TRBV6-5	TGTGCCAGCAGTTACTCAGAATCGTGGGGGGAAAACACCGGGGAGCTGTTTTTT	CASSYSESWGENTGELFF
many	TRBJ2-2	.	TRBV6-5	TGTGCCAGCAGTTACGGGACCGAGAACACCGGGGAGCTGTTTTTT	CASSYGTENTGELFF
few	TRBJ2-5	.	TRBV10-3	TGTGCCATCAGTGTGGCTGGGGGAGAGACCCAGTACTTC	CAISVAGGETQYF